This T cell receptor (beta chain) was found in a study of OX40 agonist ivuxolimab in advanced cancers. Study at large: Ivuxolimab, which is an agonistic anti-OX40 (CD134) antibody, was administered to the patients. In three patients, partial responses were observed, one with hepatocellular carcinoma and two with cutaneous melanoma.

This clone was counted once. Clones were sequenced by immunoSEQ multiplex PCR, and TCRdb holds only the in-frame ones, with some missing. This table holds 20,000 to 25,000 clones, approximately 80% found once. V was trimmed by 3 bases and J by 6 bases, leaving 12 bases between them. CDR1 is PRHDT and CDR2 is FYEKMQ in the germline V gene (reference sequence). The length of the CDR3 is 13 residues. At cycle 4 day 1, cycle 7 day 1, and baseline, blood was sampled. Sequences were derived from CD4+ or CD8+ T cells sorted from blood, sampled in a trial of the OX40 agonist ivuxolimab. The V and J genes are TRBV13 and TRBJ2-7; D remains unclear. This receptor was identified in an adult with an advanced solid tumor such as melanoma, head and neck, liver or kidney cancer. CDR3 protein: CASSLLGSGEQYF. The CDR3 DNA reads TGTGCCAGCAGCTTGTTAGGGTCGGGCGAGCAGTACTTC.